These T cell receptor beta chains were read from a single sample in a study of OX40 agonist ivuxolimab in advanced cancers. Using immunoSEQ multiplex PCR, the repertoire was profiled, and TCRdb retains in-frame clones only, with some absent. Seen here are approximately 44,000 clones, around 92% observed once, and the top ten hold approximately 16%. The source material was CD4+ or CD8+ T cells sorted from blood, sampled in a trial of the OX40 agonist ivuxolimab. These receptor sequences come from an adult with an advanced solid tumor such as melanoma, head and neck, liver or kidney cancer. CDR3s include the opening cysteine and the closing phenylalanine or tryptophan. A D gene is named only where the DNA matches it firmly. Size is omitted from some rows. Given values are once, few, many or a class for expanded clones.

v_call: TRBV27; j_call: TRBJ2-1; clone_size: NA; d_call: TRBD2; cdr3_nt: TGTGCCAGCAGACTAGCGGGAGGGCCCGTCAATGAGCAGTTCTTC; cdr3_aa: CASRLAGGPVNEQFF
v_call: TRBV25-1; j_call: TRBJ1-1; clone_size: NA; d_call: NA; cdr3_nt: TGTGCCAGCAGGGAAACAGGAGGGGACACTGAAGCTTTCTTT; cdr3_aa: CASRETGGDTEAFF
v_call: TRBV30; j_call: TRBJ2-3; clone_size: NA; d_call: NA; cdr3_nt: TGTGCCTGGAGCACGGGACACAGCACAGATACGCAGTATTTT; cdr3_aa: CAWSTGHSTDTQYF
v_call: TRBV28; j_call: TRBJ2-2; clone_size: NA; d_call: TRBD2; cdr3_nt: TGTGCCAGCAGTGCCGAGCGGGAGGACACCGGGGAGCTGTTTTTT; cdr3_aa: CASSAEREDTGELFF
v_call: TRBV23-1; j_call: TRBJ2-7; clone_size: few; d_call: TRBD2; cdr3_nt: TGCGCCAGCAGTCAATCGGCTAGCGGGAGGGCTGGAGAGCAGTACTTC; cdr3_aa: CASSQSASGRAGEQYF
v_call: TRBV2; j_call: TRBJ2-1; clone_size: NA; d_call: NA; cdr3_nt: TGTGCCATGCGCGTGGCGGGAAGCTACAATGAGCAGTTCTTC; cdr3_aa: CAMRVAGSYNEQFF
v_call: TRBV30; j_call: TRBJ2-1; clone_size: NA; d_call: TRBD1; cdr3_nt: TGTGCCTGGAGCAAACAGGGGGCTGAGCAGTTCTTC; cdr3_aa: CAWSKQGAEQFF
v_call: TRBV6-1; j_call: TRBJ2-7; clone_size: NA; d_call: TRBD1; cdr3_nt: TGTGCCAGCAGTGTAATGACAGGGAGCAAGTTGGAGCAGTACTTC; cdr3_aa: CASSVMTGSKLEQYF
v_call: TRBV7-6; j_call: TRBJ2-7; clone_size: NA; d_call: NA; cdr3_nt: TGTGCCAGCAGCGACCGACTAGGTGTCCACGAGCAGTACTTC; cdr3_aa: CASSDRLGVHEQYF
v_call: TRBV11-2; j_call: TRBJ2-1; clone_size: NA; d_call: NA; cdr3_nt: TGTGCCAGCAGCTTAGTACAGGGTGGGCGGCACAATGAGCAGTTCTTC; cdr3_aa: CASSLVQGGRHNEQFF
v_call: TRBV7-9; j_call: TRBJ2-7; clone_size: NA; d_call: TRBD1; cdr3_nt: TGTGCCAGCAGCCTCCCGGACAGGGACTACGAGCAGTACTTC; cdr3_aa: CASSLPDRDYEQYF
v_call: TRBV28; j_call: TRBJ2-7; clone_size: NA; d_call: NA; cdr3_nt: TGTGCCAGCAGTTTAGACTACGAGCAGTACTTC; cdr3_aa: CASSLDYEQYF
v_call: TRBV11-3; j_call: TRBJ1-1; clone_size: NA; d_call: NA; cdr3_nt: TGTGCCAGCGGATTGGGCAGGAACACTGAAGCTTTCTTT; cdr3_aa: CASGLGRNTEAFF
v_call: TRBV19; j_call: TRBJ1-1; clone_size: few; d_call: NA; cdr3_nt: TGTGCCAGTAGTCAACCGGGACGACTGAACACTGAAGCTTTCTTT; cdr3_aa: CASSQPGRLNTEAFF
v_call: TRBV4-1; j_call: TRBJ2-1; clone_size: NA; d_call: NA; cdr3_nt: TGCGCCAGCAGCCAAAGGGGGGATGAGCAGTTCTTC; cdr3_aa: CASSQRGDEQFF
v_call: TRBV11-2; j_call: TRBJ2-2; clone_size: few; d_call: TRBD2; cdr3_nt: TGTGCCAGCAGCCCCGTCCTAGCGGACACCGGGGAGCTGTTTTTT; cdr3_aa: CASSPVLADTGELFF
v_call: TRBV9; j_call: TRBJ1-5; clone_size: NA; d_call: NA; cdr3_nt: TGTGCCAGCAGCGTTGGACTAGGTCAGCCCCAGCATTTT; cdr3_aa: CASSVGLGQPQHF
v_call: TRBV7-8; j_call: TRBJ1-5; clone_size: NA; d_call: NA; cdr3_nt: TGTGCCAGCAGCTTAGGGTACAATCAGCCCCAGCATTTT; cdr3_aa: CASSLGYNQPQHF
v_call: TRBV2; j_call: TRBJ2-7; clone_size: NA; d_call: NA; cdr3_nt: TGTGCCAGCAGTGGACCCGGGGATAACGAGCAGTACTTC; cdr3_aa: CASSGPGDNEQYF
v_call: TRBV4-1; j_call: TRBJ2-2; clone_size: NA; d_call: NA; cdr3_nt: TGCGCCAGCAGCCAAGGGCCCAGTGGGCCATACACCGGGGAGCTGTTTTTT; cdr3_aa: CASSQGPSGPYTGELFF
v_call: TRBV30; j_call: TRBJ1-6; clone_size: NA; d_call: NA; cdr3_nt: TGTGCCTGGAGCAAGACGGAACAGAGCCCACCCCTCCACTTT; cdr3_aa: CAWSKTEQSPPLHF
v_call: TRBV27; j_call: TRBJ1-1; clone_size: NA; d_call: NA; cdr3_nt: TGTGCCAGCACCCTAACCTGGGGCACTGAAGCTTTCTTT; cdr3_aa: CASTLTWGTEAFF
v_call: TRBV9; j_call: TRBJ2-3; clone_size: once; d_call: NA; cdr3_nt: TGTGCCAGCAGCGTAACAGAGGAACTATCGGGGCAGTATTTT; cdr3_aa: CASSVTEELSGQYF
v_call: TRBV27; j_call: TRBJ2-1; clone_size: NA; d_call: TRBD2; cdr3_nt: TGTGCCAGCAGTTTAAGACTAGCGGGAACCTACAATGAGCAGTTCTTC; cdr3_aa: CASSLRLAGTYNEQFF
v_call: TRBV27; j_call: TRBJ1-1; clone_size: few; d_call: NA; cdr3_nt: TGTGCCAGCAGTCCAGTGGGGGGGAGGGCTGAAGCTTTCTTT; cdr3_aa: CASSPVGGRAEAFF
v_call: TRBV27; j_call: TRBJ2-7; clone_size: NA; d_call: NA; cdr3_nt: TGTGCCAGCAGCCTAGGGGGCGAGCAGTACTTC; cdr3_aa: CASSLGGEQYF
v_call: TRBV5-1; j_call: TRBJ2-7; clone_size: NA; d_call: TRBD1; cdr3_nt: TGCGCCAGCAGCTACGGACAGGGGCAGTACTTC; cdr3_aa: CASSYGQGQYF
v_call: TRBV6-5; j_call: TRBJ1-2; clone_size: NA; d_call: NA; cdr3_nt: TGTGCCAGCAGTTACTCGGGGGATGGCTACACCTTC; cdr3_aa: CASSYSGDGYTF
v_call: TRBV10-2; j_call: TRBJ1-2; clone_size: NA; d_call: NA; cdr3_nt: TGCGCCAGCAGTGAGTCCCCAAACTATGGCTACACCTTC; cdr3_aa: CASSESPNYGYTF
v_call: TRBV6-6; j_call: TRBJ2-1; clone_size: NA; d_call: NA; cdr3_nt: TGTGCCAGCAGTCAAGACATGCGGCAGTTCTTC; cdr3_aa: CASSQDMRQFF
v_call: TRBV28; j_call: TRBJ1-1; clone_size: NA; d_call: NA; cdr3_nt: TGTGCCAGCAGTTTAGCGCAGACGGAAGCTTTCTTT; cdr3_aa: CASSLAQTEAFF
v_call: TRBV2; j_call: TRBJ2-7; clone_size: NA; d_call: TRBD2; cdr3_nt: TGTGCCAGCAGCCCCGGGACTAGCGGGTCCCGGGGGTACTTC; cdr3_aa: CASSPGTSGSRGYF
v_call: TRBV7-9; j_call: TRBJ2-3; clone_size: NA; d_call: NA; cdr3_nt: TGTGCCAGCAGCCTTACCCCAGTGGGGAGCACAGATACGCAGTATTTT; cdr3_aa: CASSLTPVGSTDTQYF
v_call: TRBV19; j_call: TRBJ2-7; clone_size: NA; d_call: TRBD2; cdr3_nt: TGTGCCAGTAGTATAGCGGGAGGCTCCTACGAGCAGTACTTC; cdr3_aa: CASSIAGGSYEQYF
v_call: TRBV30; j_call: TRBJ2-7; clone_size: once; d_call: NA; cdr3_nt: TGTGCCTGGGGTGCCCCGGGGTACGAGCAGTACTTC; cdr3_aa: CAWGAPGYEQYF
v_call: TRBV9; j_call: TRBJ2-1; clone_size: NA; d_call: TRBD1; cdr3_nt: TGTGCCAGCAGCGTTCCATCGCCAGGGGGTGAGCAGTTCTTC; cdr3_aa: CASSVPSPGGEQFF
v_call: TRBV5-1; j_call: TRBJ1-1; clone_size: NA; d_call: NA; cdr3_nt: TGCGCCAGCAGCTTGGTAGAGTACACTGAAGCTTTCTTT; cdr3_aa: CASSLVEYTEAFF
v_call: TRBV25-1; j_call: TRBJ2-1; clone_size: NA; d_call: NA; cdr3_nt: TGTGCCAGCAGTGTGACTTCGGATGAGCAGTTCTTC; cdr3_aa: CASSVTSDEQFF
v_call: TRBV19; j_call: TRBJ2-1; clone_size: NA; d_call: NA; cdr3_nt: TGTGCCAGTAGTAACCGGGACAACGGCTACAATGAGCAGTTCTTC; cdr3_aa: CASSNRDNGYNEQFF
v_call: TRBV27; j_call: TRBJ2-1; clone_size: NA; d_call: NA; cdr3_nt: TGTGCCAGCAGTTTGTCCTCTAGCGTGGTGGGCAATGAGCAGTTCTTC; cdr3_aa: CASSLSSSVVGNEQFF
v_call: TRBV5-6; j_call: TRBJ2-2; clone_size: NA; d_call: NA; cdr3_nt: TGTGCCAGCAGCTTGGGAGACAGAGACTTGATAGGGGAGCTGTTTTTT; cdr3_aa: CASSLGDRDLIGELFF
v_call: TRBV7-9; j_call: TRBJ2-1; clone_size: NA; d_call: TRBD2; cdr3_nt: TGTGCCAGCAGCTCTACTAGCGGGATGGTCTACAATGAGCAGTTCTTC; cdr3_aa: CASSSTSGMVYNEQFF
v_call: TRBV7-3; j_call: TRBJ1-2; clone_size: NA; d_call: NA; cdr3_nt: TGTGCCAGCCCTATGATGACACTAGGCGGCTACACCTTC; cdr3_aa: CASPMMTLGGYTF
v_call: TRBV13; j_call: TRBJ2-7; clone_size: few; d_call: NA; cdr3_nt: TGTGCCAGCAGCTTAGGCCTGGACTACGAGCAGTACTTC; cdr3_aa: CASSLGLDYEQYF
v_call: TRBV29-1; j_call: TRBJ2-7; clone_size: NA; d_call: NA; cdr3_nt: TGCAGCGTTACCCAGACCTACGAGCAGTACTTC; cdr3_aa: CSVTQTYEQYF
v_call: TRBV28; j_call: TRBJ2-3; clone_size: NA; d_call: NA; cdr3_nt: TGTGCCAGCTCCCCGCCCGCGCGTAGCACAGATACGCAGTATTTT; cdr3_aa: CASSPPARSTDTQYF
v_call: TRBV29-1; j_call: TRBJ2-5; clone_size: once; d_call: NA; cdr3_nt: TGCAGCGGTGGGGGCGCCGAGACCCAGTACTTC; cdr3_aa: CSGGGAETQYF
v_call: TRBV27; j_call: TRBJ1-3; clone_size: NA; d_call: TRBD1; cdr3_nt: TGTGCCAGCAGTCTCAGGACAGGGACAGACACCATATATTTT; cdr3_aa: CASSLRTGTDTIYF
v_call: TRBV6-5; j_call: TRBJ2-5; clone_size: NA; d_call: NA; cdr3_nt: TGTGCCAGCAGTTACTACGAGGCATCGGAGACCCAGTACTTC; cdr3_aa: CASSYYEASETQYF
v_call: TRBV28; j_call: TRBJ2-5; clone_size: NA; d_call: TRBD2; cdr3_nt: TGTGCCAGCAGTTTTGGGGCTAGCGGGAAGTACCAAGAGACCCAGTACTTC; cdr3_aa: CASSFGASGKYQETQYF
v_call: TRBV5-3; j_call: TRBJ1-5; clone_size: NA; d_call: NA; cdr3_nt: TGTGCCAACCCGCCCCTTAATCAGCCCCAGCATTTT; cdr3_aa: CANPPLNQPQHF
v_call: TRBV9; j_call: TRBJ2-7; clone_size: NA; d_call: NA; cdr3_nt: TGTGCCAGCAGCGTAAGGGGTTGGGCAGATCCCTACGAGCAGTACTTC; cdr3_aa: CASSVRGWADPYEQYF
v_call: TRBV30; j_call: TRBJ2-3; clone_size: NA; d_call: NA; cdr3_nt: TGTGCCTGGAGTGAGGGAACTAGCACAGATACGCAGTATTTT; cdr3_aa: CAWSEGTSTDTQYF
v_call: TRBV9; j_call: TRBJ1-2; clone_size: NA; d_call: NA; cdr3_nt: TGTGCCAGCAGCGCCGACGGGGACTATGGCTACACCTTC; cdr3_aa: CASSADGDYGYTF
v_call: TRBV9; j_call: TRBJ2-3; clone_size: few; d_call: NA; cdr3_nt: TGTGCCAGCAGCGTCGGCGGCTATAGCACAGATACGCAGTATTTT; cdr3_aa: CASSVGGYSTDTQYF
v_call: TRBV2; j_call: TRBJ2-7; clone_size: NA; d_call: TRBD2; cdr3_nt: TGTGCCAGCAACAAAGGACTAGCGGGAGTTCCCTCCTACGAGCAGTACTTC; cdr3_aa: CASNKGLAGVPSYEQYF
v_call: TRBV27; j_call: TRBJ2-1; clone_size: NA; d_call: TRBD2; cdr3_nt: TGTGCCAGCAGTTTCACTAGCGGACTCAATGAGCAGTTCTTC; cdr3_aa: CASSFTSGLNEQFF
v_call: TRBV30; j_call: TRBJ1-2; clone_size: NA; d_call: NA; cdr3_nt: TGTGCCTACCTGGACAGTCCTAACTATGGCTACACCTTC; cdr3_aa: CAYLDSPNYGYTF
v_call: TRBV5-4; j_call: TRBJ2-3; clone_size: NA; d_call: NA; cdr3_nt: TGTGCCAGCAGCTTGGAGGGCAGGGGAAACACAGATACGCAGTATTTT; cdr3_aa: CASSLEGRGNTDTQYF